The present T cell receptor (beta chain) was sequenced within a study of blood T cell repertoires in COVID-19 (dated by TCRdb to the early 2020s). Regarding the complete study: The collaborator samples originated in the United States, Italy and Spain and spanned the acute and convalescent phases of COVID-19. The material from the prospective study consisted of cDNA or gDNA derived from T cells, B-cell-depleted T cells, or PBMCs. The dataset comprised deeply sampled blood TCRbeta repertoires from subjects exposed to, actively infected with, or recovered from COVID-19. The repertoires were released in a freely available public database meant as a resource for research on the immune response to SARS-CoV-2. The samples were drawn from two sources: the first 160 participants of the ongoing ImmuneRACE study, and 1,200 or so subjects contributed by 6 global collaborators. A de-identified subject ID, COVID-19 status, age in years and sex were almost always included in the sample metadata. Where available, HLA class I and class II types were obtained from metadata supplied by the sample provider rather than from assay-based typing.

This clone was observed once. What antigen it recognizes has not been identified. The input lacks base qualities; no much larger clone sits a single base away. Here is what the overall study found, with its caveats: The quantity of clinical and demographic metadata differed by source and by participant and was supplied without curation.

The V and J ends are trimmed by 8 bases and 2 bases, leaving 13 bases between them. The CDR3 runs 15 amino acids, cysteine and phenylalanine included. CDR3 DNA only is kept here, 45 bases in frame from base 1. Looking up the germline V gene (reference sequence) yields CDR1 LNHNV and CDR2 YYDKDF. The immunoSEQ Assay, a bias-controlled multiplex PCR, was used to amplify TCRbeta CDR3 regions from genomic DNA. The study's processing was this. Nucleated cell counts per sample were estimated from amplification of reference gene primers within the assay. To quantify the absolute abundance of each unique TCRbeta CDR3 rearrangement, sequence reads were collapsed and filtered. For each sample, productive Simpson clonality was calculated by taking the square root of Simpson's diversity index across productive rearrangements. Not all clones reach the TCRdb copy of this immuneACCESS table, which keeps in-frame sequences only. Checked studies attribute under half of the gap to unresolved V genes and leave the rest unexplained. V and J calls and clone size come straight from that table; D and trimming were deduced from the DNA. Across this sample there are approximately 440,000 clones, with less than 95% seen only once. More than 0.55% of the sample rests with the top ten.

Enrolling through a virtual design, the prospective study's participants ranged in age from roughly 18 to 90 years and lived across more than 20 United States geographic areas. To assign participants to cohorts, the prospective study relied on clinical history that participants themselves reported in a screening survey and a study questionnaire. Recovered participants in ImmuneRACE Cohort 3 were defined by two consecutive negative NP/OP PCR tests, clearance by a healthcare professional, or resolution of symptoms. In the prospective study, mobile phlebotomists collected whole blood, serum and a nasopharyngeal or oropharyngeal swab from each participant. Over a roughly 2-month period, participants in the prospective study had the option of providing additional blood draws and questionnaires. Prospective study blood samples were shipped either frozen or at room temperature before DNA extraction.

Sequencing was performed on PBMCs or T cells enriched from blood (not recorded which). The receptor comes from a young man who had recovered from COVID-19. Here the chain combines TRBV15 and TRBJ2-6, and the D gene may be TRBD2, 6 bases matching. CDR3 region: CATAREDAGANVLTF. The base sequence is TGTGCCACCGCCAGGGAGGATGCTGGGGCCAACGTCCTGACTTTC.